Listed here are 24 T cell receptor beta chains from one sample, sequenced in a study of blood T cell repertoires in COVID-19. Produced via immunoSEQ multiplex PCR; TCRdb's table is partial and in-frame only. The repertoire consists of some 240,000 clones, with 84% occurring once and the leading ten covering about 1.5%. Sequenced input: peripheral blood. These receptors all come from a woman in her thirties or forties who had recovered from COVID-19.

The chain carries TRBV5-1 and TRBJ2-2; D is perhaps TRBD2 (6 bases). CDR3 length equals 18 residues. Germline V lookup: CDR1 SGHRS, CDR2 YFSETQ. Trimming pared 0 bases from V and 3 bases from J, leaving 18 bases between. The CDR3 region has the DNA TGCGCCAGCAGCTTGGATGGCTGGAGGGTCCCGGACACCGGGGAGCTGTTTTTT. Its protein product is CASSLDGWRVPDTGELFF.

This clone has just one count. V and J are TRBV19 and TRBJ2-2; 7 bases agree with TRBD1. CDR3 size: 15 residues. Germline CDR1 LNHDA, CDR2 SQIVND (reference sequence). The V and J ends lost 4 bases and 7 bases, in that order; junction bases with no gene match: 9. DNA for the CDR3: TGTGCCAGTAGTACCGCGACAGGGTCAAGCGGGGAGCTGTTTTTT. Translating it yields CASSTATGSSGELFF.

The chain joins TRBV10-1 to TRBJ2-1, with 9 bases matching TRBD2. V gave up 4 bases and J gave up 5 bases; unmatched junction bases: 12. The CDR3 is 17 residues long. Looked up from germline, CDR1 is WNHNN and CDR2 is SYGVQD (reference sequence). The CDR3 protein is CASSGLAGGLLDNEQFF. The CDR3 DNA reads TGCGCCAGCAGTGGGCTGGCGGGGGGGCTCTTGGACAATGAGCAGTTCTTC.

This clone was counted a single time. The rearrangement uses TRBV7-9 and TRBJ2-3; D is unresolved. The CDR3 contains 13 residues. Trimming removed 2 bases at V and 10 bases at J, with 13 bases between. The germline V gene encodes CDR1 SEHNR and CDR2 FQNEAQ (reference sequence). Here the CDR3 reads CASSLSGGGPQYF. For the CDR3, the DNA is TGTGCCAGCAGCTTATCCGGCGGCGGTCCGCAGTATTTT.

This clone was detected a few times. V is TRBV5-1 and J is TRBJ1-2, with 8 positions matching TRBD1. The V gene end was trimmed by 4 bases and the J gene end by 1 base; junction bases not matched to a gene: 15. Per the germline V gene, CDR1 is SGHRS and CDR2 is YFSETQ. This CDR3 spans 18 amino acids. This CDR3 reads CASSHLIRAGQDNYGYTF. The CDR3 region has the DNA TGCGCCAGCAGCCACCTCATACGAGCGGGACAGGATAACTATGGCTACACCTTC.

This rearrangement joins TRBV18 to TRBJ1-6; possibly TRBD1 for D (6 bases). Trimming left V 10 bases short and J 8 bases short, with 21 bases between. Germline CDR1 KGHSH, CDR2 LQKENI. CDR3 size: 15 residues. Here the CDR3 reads CATKKLQGEDSPLHF. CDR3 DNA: TGTGCCACCAAGAAGCTACAGGGTGAGGATTCACCCCTCCACTTT.

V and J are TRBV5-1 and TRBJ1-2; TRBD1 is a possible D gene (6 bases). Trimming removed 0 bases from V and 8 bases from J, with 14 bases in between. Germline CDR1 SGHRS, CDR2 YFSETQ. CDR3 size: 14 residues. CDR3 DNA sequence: TGCGCCAGCAGCTTGGCAATTCCAGGGGAAGGCTACACCTTC. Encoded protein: CASSLAIPGEGYTF.

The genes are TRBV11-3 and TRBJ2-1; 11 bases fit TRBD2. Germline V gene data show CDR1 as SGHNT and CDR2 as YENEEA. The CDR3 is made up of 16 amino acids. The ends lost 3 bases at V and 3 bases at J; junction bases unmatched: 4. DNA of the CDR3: TGTGCCAGCAGCTTCTCTAGCGGGGGGTACTACAATGAGCAGTTCTTC. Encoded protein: CASSFSSGGYYNEQFF.

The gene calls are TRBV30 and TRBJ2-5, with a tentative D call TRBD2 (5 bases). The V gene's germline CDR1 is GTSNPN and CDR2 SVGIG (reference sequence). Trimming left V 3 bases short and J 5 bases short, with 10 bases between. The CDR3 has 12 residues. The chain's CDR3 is CAWRGSAETQYF. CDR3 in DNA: TGTGCCTGGAGAGGTAGCGCGGAGACCCAGTACTTC.

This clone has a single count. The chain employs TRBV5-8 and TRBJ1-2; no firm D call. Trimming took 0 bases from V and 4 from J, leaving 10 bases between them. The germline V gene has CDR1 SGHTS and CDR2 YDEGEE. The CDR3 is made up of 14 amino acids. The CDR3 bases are TGTGCCAGCAGCTTGGGATACAGACCCTATGGCTACACCTTC. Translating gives CASSLGYRPYGYTF.

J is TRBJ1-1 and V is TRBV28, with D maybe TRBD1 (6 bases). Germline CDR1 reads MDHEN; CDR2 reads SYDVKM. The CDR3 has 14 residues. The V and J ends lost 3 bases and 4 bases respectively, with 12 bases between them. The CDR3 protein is CASSLGKGGTEAFF. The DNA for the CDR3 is TGTGCCAGCAGTTTGGGTAAAGGGGGCACTGAAGCTTTCTTT.

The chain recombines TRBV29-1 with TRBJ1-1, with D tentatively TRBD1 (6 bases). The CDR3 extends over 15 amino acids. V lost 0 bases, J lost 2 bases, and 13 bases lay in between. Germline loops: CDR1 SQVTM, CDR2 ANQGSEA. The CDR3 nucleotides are TGCAGCGTTGAAGATCGCAGGGGCATAAACACTGAAGCTTTCTTT. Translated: CSVEDRRGINTEAFF. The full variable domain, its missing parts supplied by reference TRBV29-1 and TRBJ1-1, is SAVISQKPSRDICQRGTSLTIQCQVDSQVTMMFWYRQQPGQSLTLIATANQGSEATYESGFVIDKFPISRPNLTFSTLTVSNMSPEDSSIYLCSVEDRRGINTEAFFGQGTRLTVV.

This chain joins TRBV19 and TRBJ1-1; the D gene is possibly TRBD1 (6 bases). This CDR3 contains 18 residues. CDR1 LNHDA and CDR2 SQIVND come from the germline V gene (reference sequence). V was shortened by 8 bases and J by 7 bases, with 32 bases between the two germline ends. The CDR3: CASSPRAGALARYFEAFF. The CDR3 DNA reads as TGTGCCAGTTCCCCCCGCGCAGGGGCCTTGGCCCGGTACTTTGAAGCTTTCTTT.

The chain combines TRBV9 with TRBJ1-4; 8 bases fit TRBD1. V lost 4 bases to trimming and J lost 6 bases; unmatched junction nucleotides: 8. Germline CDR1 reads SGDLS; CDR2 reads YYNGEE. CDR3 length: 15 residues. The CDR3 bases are TGTGCCAGCAGCAGACAGGGGCTCGCTCATGAAAAACTGTTTTTT. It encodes CASSRQGLAHEKLFF.

CDR3 DNA: TGTGCCAGCAGCGCAGGGGGACGTACGGAAGAGACCCAGTACTTC. Translated, it gives CASSAGGRTEETQYF. The chain uses TRBV9 and TRBJ2-5, with TRBD1 matching over 7 bases. CDR1 is SGDLS and CDR2 is YYNGEE in the germline V gene. V lost 3 bases, J lost 3 bases, and 8 bases stayed unmatched. This CDR3 has 15 residues.

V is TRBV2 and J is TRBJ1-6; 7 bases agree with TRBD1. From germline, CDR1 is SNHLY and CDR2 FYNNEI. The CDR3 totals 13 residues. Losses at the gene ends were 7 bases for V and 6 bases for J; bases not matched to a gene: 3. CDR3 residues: CASIRDSNSPLHF. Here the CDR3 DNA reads TGTGCCAGCATTAGGGACAGTAATTCACCCCTCCACTTT.

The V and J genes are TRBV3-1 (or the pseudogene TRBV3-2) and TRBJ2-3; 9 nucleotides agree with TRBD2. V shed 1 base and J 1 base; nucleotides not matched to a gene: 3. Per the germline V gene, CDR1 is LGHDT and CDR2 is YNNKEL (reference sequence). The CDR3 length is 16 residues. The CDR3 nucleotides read TGTGCCAGCAGCCAAGTCGCGGGGGGGGGCACAGATACGCAGTATTTT. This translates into CASSQVAGGGTDTQYF.

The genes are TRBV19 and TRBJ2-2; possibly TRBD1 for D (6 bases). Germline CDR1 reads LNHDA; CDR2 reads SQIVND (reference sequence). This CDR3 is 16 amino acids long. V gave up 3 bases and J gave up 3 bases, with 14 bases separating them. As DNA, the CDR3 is TGTGCCAGTAGTATTTGGGTGGGGGCCGACACCGGGGAGCTGTTTTTT. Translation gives CASSIWVGADTGELFF. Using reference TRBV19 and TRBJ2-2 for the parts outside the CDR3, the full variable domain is DGGITQSPKYLFRKEGQNVTLSCEQNLNHDAMYWYRQDPGQGLRLIYYSQIVNDFQKGDIAEGYSVSREKKESFPLTVTSAQKNPTAFYLCASSIWVGADTGELFFGEGSRLTVL.

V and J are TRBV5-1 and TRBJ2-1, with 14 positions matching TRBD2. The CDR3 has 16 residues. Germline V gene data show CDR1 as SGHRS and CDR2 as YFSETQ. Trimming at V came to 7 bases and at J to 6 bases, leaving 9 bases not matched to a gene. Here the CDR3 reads CASEDTGLAGGNEQFF. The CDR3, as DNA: TGCGCCAGCGAAGATACTGGACTAGCGGGGGGCAATGAGCAGTTCTTC.

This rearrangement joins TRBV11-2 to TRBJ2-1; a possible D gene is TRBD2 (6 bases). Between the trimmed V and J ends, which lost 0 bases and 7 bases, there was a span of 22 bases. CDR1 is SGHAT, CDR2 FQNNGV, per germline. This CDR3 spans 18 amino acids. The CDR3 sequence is CASSLDIPGLASINEQFF. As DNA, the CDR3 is TGTGCCAGCAGCTTAGATATACCGGGTCTAGCGAGCATAAATGAGCAGTTCTTC.

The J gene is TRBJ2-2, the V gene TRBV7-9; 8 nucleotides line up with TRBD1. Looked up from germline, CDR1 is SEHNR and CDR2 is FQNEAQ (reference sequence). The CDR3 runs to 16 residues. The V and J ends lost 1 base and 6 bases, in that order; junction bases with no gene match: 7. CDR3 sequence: CASSLDQGALAGELFF. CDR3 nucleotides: TGTGCCAGCAGCTTAGACCAGGGGGCTCTGGCCGGGGAGCTGTTTTTT.

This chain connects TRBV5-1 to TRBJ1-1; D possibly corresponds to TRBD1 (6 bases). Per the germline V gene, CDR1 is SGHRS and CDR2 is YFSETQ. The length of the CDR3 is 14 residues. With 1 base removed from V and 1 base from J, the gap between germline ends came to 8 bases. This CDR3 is CASSLTGPNTEAFF. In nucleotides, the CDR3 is TGCGCCAGCAGCTTGACAGGGCCGAACACTGAAGCTTTCTTT.

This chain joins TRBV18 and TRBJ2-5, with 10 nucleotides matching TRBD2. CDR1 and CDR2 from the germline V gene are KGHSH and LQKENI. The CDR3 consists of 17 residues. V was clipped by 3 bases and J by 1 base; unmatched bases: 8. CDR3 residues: CASSPRTSSGGQETQYF. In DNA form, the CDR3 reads TGTGCCAGCTCACCCCGGACTTCTAGCGGGGGCCAAGAGACCCAGTACTTC.

The CDR3 reads CASSSYGQVDSYEQYF. The CDR3 nucleotides are TGCGCCAGCAGCTCATACGGACAGGTGGACTCCTACGAGCAGTACTTC. The gene calls are TRBV5-1 and TRBJ2-7; TRBD1 matches at 7 bases. The CDR3 is 16 residues long. Germline V gives CDR1 SGHRS, CDR2 YFSETQ. V shed 3 bases, J shed 0 bases, and the junction held 9 bases outside the gene matches.